This T cell receptor (beta chain) was documented in a study of CD8+ T cells in alopecia areata. Across the whole study: Each day, treated patients took oral tofacitinib twice, at 5 to 10 mg per dose.

Sequencing used cDNA as its template, made by extracting RNA and reverse transcribing it. This table comes from immunoSEQ multiplex PCR, and its TCRdb copy is limited to in-frame clones, with some not included. The sample consists of about 200,000 clones, more than 45% of them appearing once. In this sample, this clone turned up a few times. Its target is not known. The study's findings and limits: Higher clonality was seen in lesional scalp than in normal scalp, especially in alopecia totalis/universalis.

The V end lost 5 bases, the J end lost 0 bases, and 5 bases lay between the germline ends. Germline CDR1 reads MNHEY; CDR2 reads SMNVEV (reference sequence). This CDR3 is built from 13 residues. This TCR was sampled from a human donor with alopecia areata. Sequencing used CD4+ T cells sorted from blood, obtained at week 0. This chain uses TRBV27 with TRBJ2-4; D remains unclear. The CDR3 spells CASSTVAKNIQYF. The CDR3 DNA reads TGTGCCAGCAGTACAGTAGCCAAAAACATTCAGTACTTC.